The T cell receptor (beta chain) under discussion was sequenced for a study of cytomegalovirus exposure and HLA in healthy donors. The PCR made use of 60 Vbeta and 13 Jbeta primers. TCRdb's table, derived via immunoSEQ multiplex PCR, lists solely in-frame clones and lacks some. The sample carries roughly 86,000 clones, approximately 70% recorded once. Losses at the gene ends were 0 bases for V and 6 bases for J; bases not matched to a gene: 14. Per the germline V gene, CDR1 is SGHDT and CDR2 is YYEEEE. This CDR3 is 19 amino acids long. The sequencing input was PBMCs. This TCR derives from a man between 60 and 70 years old in good health and CMV-seronegative. The chain uses TRBV5-6 and TRBJ1-6, with 8 bases matching TRBD1. CDR3 nucleotides: TGTGCCAGCAGCTTGGAATGGACAGGGTATGGAGTGGGTAATTCACCCCTCCACTTT. Protein product: CASSLEWTGYGVGNSPLHF.